Shown below are 21 T cell receptor beta chains from a single sample sequenced in a study. TCRdb ran MiXCR on the RT-PCR reads and lists one entry per CDR3 protein. The sample has approximately 720,000 distinct CDR3 sequences; 11% to 15% are singletons. The specimen sequenced was memory CD4+ T cells from blood. These receptors were collected from a female donor in good health, serving as a healthy control.

This clonotype came up a few times. The chain combines TRBV20-1 with TRBJ1-6, with D hard to call. CDR1 is DFQATT and CDR2 is SNEGSKA in the germline V gene (reference sequence). V lost 3 bases to trimming and J lost 6 bases, with 3 bases between them. This CDR3 is built from 11 residues. This CDR3 is CSASINSPLHF. The CDR3 region has the DNA TGCAGTGCTAGTATTAATTCACCCCTCCACTTT.

At least ten counts were recorded for this clonotype. The rearrangement links TRBV5-4 to TRBJ2-1; no firm D call. V was trimmed by 1 base and J by 8 bases, leaving 10 bases between them. The CDR3 is 13 residues long. Germline values: CDR1 SGHNT, CDR2 YYREEE (reference sequence). The CDR3 reads CASSLSSWDEQFF. The CDR3 DNA is TGTGCCAGCAGCTTGTCAAGCTGGGATGAGCAGTTCTTC.

The table lists this clonotype with many counts. The rearrangement uses TRBV12-3 or TRBV12-4 and TRBJ1-2; no reliable D call. The CDR3 is 12 amino acids. V lost 5 bases, J lost 4 bases, and 8 bases lay in between. CDR3 nucleotide sequence: TGTGCCAGCAGTGGATTAGGCTATGGCTACACCTTC. Its protein is CASSGLGYGYTF.

This clonotype was recorded a few times. This rearrangement joins TRBV7-9 to TRBJ1-2; a weak D match, TRBD1 (6 bases). V lost 8 bases and J 3 bases, leaving 13 bases between the germline ends. The CDR3 runs 13 residues. Germline V gene data show CDR1 as SEHNR and CDR2 as FQNEAQ (reference sequence). The CDR3 nucleotides are TGTGCCAGCGGGGACACGGACTACTATGGCTACACCTTC. It codes for CASGDTDYYGYTF.

The rearrangement uses TRBV20-1 and TRBJ1-5, with 7 bases aligning to TRBD1. From germline, CDR1 is DFQATT and CDR2 SNEGSKA (reference sequence). This CDR3 contains 16 residues. V shed 0 bases, J shed 5 bases, and the junction held 10 bases outside the gene matches. This CDR3 is CSARDLAGQAYQPQHF. The CDR3, as DNA: TGCAGTGCTAGAGATTTAGCTGGACAGGCTTATCAGCCCCAGCATTTT.

The V call is TRBV7-2, the J call TRBJ1-1; 9 bases align to TRBD1. Germline V gene data show CDR1 as SGHTA and CDR2 as FQGNSA. The CDR3 sequence is 15 residues long. The junction had 11 bases not matched to a gene; V was cut back by 2 bases and J by 10 bases. The CDR3 DNA reads TGTGCCAGCAGCTTATTTGGGACAGGGTCTATAGCAGCTTTCTTT. Residues: CASSLFGTGSIAAFF.

The chain recombines TRBV6-1 with TRBJ2-7; D possibly uses TRBD1 or TRBD2 (5 bases each). Germline CDR1 is MNHNS and CDR2 is SASEGT. The CDR3 covers 14 residues. V gave up 6 bases and J gave up 2 bases, with 14 bases separating them. The CDR3 protein is CASRVGDGAYEQYF. The CDR3 nucleotides are TGTGCCAGCAGGGTGGGGGACGGCGCCTACGAGCAGTACTTC.

V usage is TRBV6-6 and J usage is TRBJ2-3; weak D call: TRBD1 (6 bases). Germline V gives CDR1 MNHNY, CDR2 SVGAGI (reference sequence). The germline V and J ends were trimmed by 2 bases and 4 bases, with 16 bases remaining between them. This CDR3 has 16 residues. The CDR3 DNA sequence: TGTGCCAGCAGTTACCGCACAGGGAAGGAAGCAGATACGCAGTATTTT. It is translated as CASSYRTGKEADTQYF.

This clonotype appeared a few times. The chain has TRBV27 and TRBJ2-2; D gene unclear. In germline, CDR1 is MNHEY, CDR2 SMNVEV (reference sequence). Trimming removed 6 bases at V and 6 bases at J, with 5 bases between. The CDR3 contains 11 residues. As DNA, the CDR3 is TGTGCCAGCAGGACCGCCGGGGAGCTGTTTTTT. Translating it yields CASRTAGELFF.

The chain recombines TRBV6-5 with TRBJ1-6; no firm D call. V lost 4 bases and J lost 9, with 10 bases in between. The CDR3 loop spans 13 amino acids. The V gene's germline CDR1 is MNHEY and CDR2 SVGAGI. This CDR3 is CASSLEAVSPLHF. The CDR3 DNA sequence: TGTGCCAGCAGTTTGGAGGCCGTTTCACCCCTCCACTTT.

The rearrangement joins TRBV24-1 to TRBJ2-3; D gene ambiguous. Looked up from germline, CDR1 is KGHDR and CDR2 is SFDVKD. V was trimmed by 1 base and J by 6 bases, leaving 4 bases between them. This CDR3 comprises 12 residues. The CDR3 DNA reads TGTGCCACCAGTGATTTATCGGATACGCAGTATTTT. As protein: CATSDLSDTQYF.

V usage is TRBV5-1 and J usage is TRBJ2-7, with a weak D call TRBD2 (6 bases). V was pared by 5 bases and J by 3 bases, with 12 bases between. There are 13 residues in the CDR3. Germline CDR1 reads SGHRS; CDR2 reads YFSETQ. CDR3 loop: CASRGGGLYEQYF. CDR3 DNA: TGCGCCAGCAGGGGGGGAGGACTCTACGAGCAGTACTTC.

The rearrangement uses TRBV6-2 or TRBV6-3 and TRBJ1-2, with TRBD1 as a possible D gene (6 bases). CDR1 is MNHEY, CDR2 SVGEGT, per germline. Trimming shortened V by 10 bases and J by 7 bases, and 19 bases separated the two germline ends. The CDR3 is 13 residues long. CDR3 sequence (DNA): TGTGCCAACTCGGACAGAGGGTGGCGTGGCTACACCTTC. It is translated as CANSDRGWRGYTF.

In its sample, this clonotype was seen a few times. The V and J genes are TRBV7-9 and TRBJ2-1; unclear D gene. Germline values: CDR1 SEHNR, CDR2 FQNEAQ (reference sequence). V was pared by 10 bases and J by 9 bases, with 16 bases between. The CDR3 totals 12 residues. The CDR3 sequence: CATSERSGEQFF. CDR3 sequence (DNA): TGTGCCACCTCCGAGCGTTCGGGTGAGCAGTTCTTC.

This clonotype appeared a few times. This chain connects TRBV12-3 or TRBV12-4 to TRBJ1-2; D remains unclear. Trimming removed 2 bases at V and 0 bases at J, with 16 bases between. CDR3 size: 17 residues. CDR3 region: CASSLRPPRVANYGYTF. The CDR3 DNA is TGTGCCAGCAGTTTACGGCCACCGAGGGTAGCTAACTATGGCTACACCTTC.

This clonotype was seen a handful of times. The rearrangement uses TRBV5-1 and TRBJ2-2; TRBD2 is a possible D gene (5 bases). Germline CDR1 and CDR2: SGHRS and YFSETQ. The CDR3 sequence is 13 residues long. V lost 4 bases to trimming and J lost 5 bases, with 9 bases between them. The CDR3 is CASSTEGTGELFF. In nucleotides, the CDR3 is TGCGCCAGCAGCACTGAGGGTACCGGGGAGCTGTTTTTT.

This clonotype was recorded a few times. The rearrangement uses TRBV15 and TRBJ1-1; the D gene is possibly TRBD1 (5 bases). Trimming took off 3 bases at V and 3 bases at J, with 8 bases between the two ends. The CDR3 runs to 13 residues. Germline V CDR1 and CDR2: LNHNV, YYDKDF (reference sequence). CDR3 coding DNA: TGTGCCACCAGCAGCGGGGGGTACACTGAAGCTTTCTTT. It encodes CATSSGGYTEAFF. Full variable domain (outside the CDR3, taken from reference TRBV15 and TRBJ1-1): DAMVIQNPRYQVTQFGKPVTLSCSQTLNHNVMYWYQQKSSQAPKLLFHYYDKDFNNEADTPDNFQSRRPNTSFCFLDIRSPGLGDTAMYLCATSSGGYTEAFFGQGTRLTVV.

The CDR3 protein is CASTPGQDYNEQFF. CDR3 nucleotides: TGTGCCAGCACCCCGGGACAGGACTACAATGAGCAGTTCTTC. The V call is TRBV6-5, the J call TRBJ2-1; TRBD1 aligns across 8 bases. Germline CDR1 and CDR2: MNHEY and SVGAGI. J was trimmed by 3 bases and V by 7 bases; bases with no gene match: 5. This CDR3 is 14 amino acids long.

The chain couples TRBV5-6 to TRBJ1-2; D gene uncertain. Trimming took off 0 bases at V and 6 bases at J, with 12 bases between the two ends. Germline loops: CDR1 SGHDT, CDR2 YYEEEE. This CDR3 contains 14 residues. The CDR3 coding sequence is TGTGCCAGCAGCTTGGCAGGCGTCCAGGATGGCTACACCTTC. Translated: CASSLAGVQDGYTF.

Regarding this clonotype: Just one base apart from a much larger clone, this may be a read error. The missing conserved phenylalanine or tryptophan at the end of this CDR3 makes a read error likely. The chain carries TRBV5-1 and TRBJ2-5, with no clear D. Germline V gene data show CDR1 as SGHRS and CDR2 as YFSETQ. The CDR3 has 14 residues. V lost 4 bases and J lost 5, with 15 bases in between. In DNA, the CDR3 is TGCGCCAGCAGCCCAGGAAGCACCTGGGAGACCCAGTACTCC. This sequence encodes CASSPGSTWETQYS.

This clonotype was detected only a few times. This chain uses TRBV20-1 with TRBJ1-2; D is ambiguous. Germline CDR1 is DFQATT and CDR2 is SNEGSKA (reference sequence). The CDR3 has 12 residues. Here the CDR3 reads CSTRAANYGYTF. CDR3 in DNA: TGCAGCACCCGAGCCGCTAACTATGGCTACACCTTC.